What follows describes a single TCR beta chain. Its antigen is still unknown. The CDR3 runs to 15 residues. These data originate in a study of T cell responses to AZD1222 COVID-19 vaccine. General observations from the study: Researchers took repertoire samples only after the peak T cell response had come. It was only a handful of AZD1222 recipients who were seropositive at baseline. Most donors were white British, females outnumbered males, and clonal diversity was possibly underestimated. Spike-specific TCR breadth and depth rose after two AZD1222 doses.

Profiling relied on immunoSEQ multiplex PCR, and the TCRdb table lists in-frame clones only, not all of them. The top ten clones hold approximately 10% of a sample with 95,000 to 100,000 clones, about 90% of them seen once. The source of this sequence is an adult who received the AZD1222 COVID-19 vaccine. The chain joins TRBV21-1 to TRBJ2-7; the table's D gene call, TRBD1, was not cross checked with the DNA. TRBV21-1 constitutes a pseudogene. Sequencing was performed on peripheral blood, taken 28 days after the second AZD1222 dose. CDR3 sequence: CASSKHRGQTYEQYF. The CDR3 nucleotides are TGTGCCAGCAGCAAACACAGGGGCCAGACCTACGAGCAGTACTTC.